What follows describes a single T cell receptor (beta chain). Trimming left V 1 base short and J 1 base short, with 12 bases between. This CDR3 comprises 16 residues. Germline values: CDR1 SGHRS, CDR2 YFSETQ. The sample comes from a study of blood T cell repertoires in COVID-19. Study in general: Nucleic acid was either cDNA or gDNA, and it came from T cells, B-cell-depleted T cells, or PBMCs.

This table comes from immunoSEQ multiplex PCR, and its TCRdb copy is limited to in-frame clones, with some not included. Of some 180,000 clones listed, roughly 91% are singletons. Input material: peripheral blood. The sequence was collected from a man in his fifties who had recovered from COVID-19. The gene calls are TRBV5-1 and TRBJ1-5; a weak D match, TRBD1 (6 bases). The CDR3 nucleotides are TGCGCCAGCAGCTTGTGGGGGCACGAGAGCAATCAGCCCCAGCATTTT. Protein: CASSLWGHESNQPQHF.